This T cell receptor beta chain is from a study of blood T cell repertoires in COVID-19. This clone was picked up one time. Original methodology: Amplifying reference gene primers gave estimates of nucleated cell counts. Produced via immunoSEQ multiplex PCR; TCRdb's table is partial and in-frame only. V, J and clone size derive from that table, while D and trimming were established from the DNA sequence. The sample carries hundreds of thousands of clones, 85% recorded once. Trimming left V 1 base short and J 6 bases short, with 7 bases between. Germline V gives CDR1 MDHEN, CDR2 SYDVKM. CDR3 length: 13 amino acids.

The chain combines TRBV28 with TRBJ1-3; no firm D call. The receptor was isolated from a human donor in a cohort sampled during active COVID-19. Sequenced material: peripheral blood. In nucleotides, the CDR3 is TGTGCCAGCAGTTTATACGGGGTAAACACCATATATTTT. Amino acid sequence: CASSLYGVNTIYF.